A selection of T cell receptor beta chains follows, all from one sample in a study of T cell responses to AZD1222 COVID-19 vaccine. TCRdb's table, derived via immunoSEQ multiplex PCR, lists solely in-frame clones and lacks some. Of some 74,000 clones listed, 70% to 90% were seen once; the top ten hold around 1.3%. Material: peripheral blood, obtained 28 days after the second AZD1222 dose. The source of these receptors is an adult who received the AZD1222 COVID-19 vaccine. Both conserved end residues are part of each CDR3. A D gene is named only where the DNA matches it firmly. Clone size is shown for a subset of rows, as once, few, many or a class of expanded clone.

TRBV28	TRBD1	16	TRBJ1-4	.	CASSSSDRVGNEKLFF	TGTGCCAGCAGTTCATCCGACAGGGTTGGTAATGAAAAACTGTTTTTT
TRBV7-2	TRBD2	15	TRBJ2-1	once	CASSYLAGGNNEQFF	TGTGCCAGCAGCTACCTAGCGGGAGGTAACAATGAGCAGTTCTTC
TRBV6-5	.	14	TRBJ2-7	.	CASSYVKNSHEQYF	TGTGCCAGCAGTTATGTAAAAAACTCGCACGAGCAGTACTTC
TRBV1	.	15	TRBJ2-1	.	CTSSQGTAGRSEQFF	TGCACCAGCAGCCAAGGTACGGCGGGACGCAGTGAGCAGTTCTTC
TRBV11-1	.	13	TRBJ2-1	.	CASSPGQYNEQFF	TGTGCCAGCAGTCCAGGACAGTACAATGAGCAGTTCTTC
TRBV7-3	.	13	TRBJ1-1	.	CASSSSEGTEAFF	TGTGCCAGCAGCTCCTCAGAGGGGACTGAAGCTTTCTTT
TRBV30	.	13	TRBJ1-2	.	CAWMRGVGDRYTF	TGTGCCTGGATGAGGGGTGTCGGGGACCGGTACACCTTC
TRBV5-4	TRBD2	19	TRBJ2-1	once	CASSWRTSGSPSSYNEQFF	TGTGCCAGCAGCTGGAGGACTAGCGGGAGTCCGAGCTCCTACAATGAGCAGTTCTTC
TRBV6-6	.	14	TRBJ2-7	.	CASSDTGYSYEQYF	TGTGCCAGCAGTGATACGGGGTACTCCTACGAGCAGTACTTC
TRBV25-1	.	16	TRBJ2-7	.	CASSPGGFGRGYEQYF	TGTGCCAGCAGTCCAGGGGGTTTTGGGAGGGGCTACGAGCAGTACTTC
TRBV6-1	.	13	TRBJ1-2	.	CASSEAAVVGYTF	TGTGCCAGCAGTGAAGCGGCAGTAGTTGGCTACACCTTC
TRBV9	.	17	TRBJ1-2	.	CASSVDGGQIFTDGYTF	TGTGCCAGCAGCGTAGATGGGGGGCAGATTTTTACCGATGGCTACACCTTC